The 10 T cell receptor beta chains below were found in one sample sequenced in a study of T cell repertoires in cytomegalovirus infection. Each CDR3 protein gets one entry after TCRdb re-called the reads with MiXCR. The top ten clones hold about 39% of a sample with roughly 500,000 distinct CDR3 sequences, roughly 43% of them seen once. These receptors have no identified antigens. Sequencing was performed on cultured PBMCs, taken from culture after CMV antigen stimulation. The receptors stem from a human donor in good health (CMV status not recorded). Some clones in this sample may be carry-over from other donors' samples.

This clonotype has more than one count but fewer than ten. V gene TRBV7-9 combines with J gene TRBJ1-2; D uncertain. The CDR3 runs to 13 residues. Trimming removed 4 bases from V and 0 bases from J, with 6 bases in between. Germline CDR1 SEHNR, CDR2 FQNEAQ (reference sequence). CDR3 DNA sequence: TGTGCCAGCAGCTCCCGAACTAACTATGGCTACACCTTC. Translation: CASSSRTNYGYTF.

CDR3 sequence: CASSDFHRGGEQYF. The CDR3 nucleotides read TGTGCCAGCAGTGATTTCCACAGGGGGGGCGAGCAGTACTTC. V usage is TRBV6-1 and J usage is TRBJ2-7; D possibly corresponds to TRBD1 (8 bases). The CDR3 is 14 amino acids. Trimming took off 3 bases at V and 6 bases at J, with 15 bases between the two ends. The V gene's germline CDR1 is MNHNS and CDR2 SASEGT.

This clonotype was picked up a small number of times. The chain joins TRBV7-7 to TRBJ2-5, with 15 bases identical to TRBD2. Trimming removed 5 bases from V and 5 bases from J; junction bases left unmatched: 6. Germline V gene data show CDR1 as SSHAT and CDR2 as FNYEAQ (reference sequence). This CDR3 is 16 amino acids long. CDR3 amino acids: CASSRGLAGGKETQYF. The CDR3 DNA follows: TGTGCCAGCAGCCGAGGACTAGCGGGGGGGAAGGAGACCCAGTACTTC.

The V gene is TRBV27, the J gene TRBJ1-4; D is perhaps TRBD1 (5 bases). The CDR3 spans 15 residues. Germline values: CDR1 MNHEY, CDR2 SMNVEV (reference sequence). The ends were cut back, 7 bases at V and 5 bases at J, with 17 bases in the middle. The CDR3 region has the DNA TGTGCCAGCATGGCAGGGTTTGGGAGAAATGAAAAACTGTTTTTT. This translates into CASMAGFGRNEKLFF.

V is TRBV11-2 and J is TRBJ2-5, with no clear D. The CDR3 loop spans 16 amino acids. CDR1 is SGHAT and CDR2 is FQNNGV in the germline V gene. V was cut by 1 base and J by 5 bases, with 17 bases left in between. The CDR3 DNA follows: TGTGCCAGCAGCTTAGTAGCTTCAGTGTTCCGTGAGACCCAGTACTTC. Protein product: CASSLVASVFRETQYF.

The CDR3 DNA follows: TGTGCCACCATAGAATTAGACGGGGACTATGGCTACACCTTC. Its translation: CATIELDGDYGYTF. This chain uses TRBV2 with TRBJ1-2; no clear D. This CDR3 contains 14 residues. The ends were cut back, 10 bases at V and 3 bases at J, with 18 bases in the middle. Germline CDR1 is SNHLY and CDR2 is FYNNEI.

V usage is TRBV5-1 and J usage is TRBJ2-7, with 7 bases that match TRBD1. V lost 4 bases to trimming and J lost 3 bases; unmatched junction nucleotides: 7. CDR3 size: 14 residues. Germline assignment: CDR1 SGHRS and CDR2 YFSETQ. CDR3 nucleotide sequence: TGCGCCAGCAGCGACAGGGTGGGCGACTACGAGCAGTACTTC. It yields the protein CASSDRVGDYEQYF.

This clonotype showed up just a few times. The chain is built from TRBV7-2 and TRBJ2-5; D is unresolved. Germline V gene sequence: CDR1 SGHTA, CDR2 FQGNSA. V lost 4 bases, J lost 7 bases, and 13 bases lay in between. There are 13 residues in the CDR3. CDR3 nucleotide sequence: TGTGCCAGCAGCTCCATTAGCTGGGCGACCCAGTACTTC. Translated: CASSSISWATQYF.

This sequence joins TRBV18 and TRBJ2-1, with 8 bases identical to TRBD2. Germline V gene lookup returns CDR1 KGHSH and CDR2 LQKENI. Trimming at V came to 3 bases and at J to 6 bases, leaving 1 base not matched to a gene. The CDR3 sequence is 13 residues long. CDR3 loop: CASSPLAGNEQFF. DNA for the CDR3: TGTGCCAGCTCACCCCTAGCGGGCAATGAGCAGTTCTTC.

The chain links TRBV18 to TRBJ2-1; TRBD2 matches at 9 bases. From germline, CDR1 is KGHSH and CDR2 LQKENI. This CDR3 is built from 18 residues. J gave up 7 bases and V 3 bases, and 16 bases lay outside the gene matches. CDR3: CASSPAGTSLRAGNEQFF. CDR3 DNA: TGTGCCAGCTCACCGGCTGGGACTAGCCTCCGGGCGGGTAATGAGCAGTTCTTC.